One and the same sample provided the 17 T cell receptor beta chains below, sequenced in a study of beta chain features in type 1 diabetes (dated by TCRdb to 2016 to 2019). What the work shows at the level of the full study, not this receptor alone: A moderate but significant shortening of TCRB CDR3 length was observed in type 1 diabetes patients in all four CD4+ subsets.

No antigen has been identified for these receptors. Library prep was done by the immunoSEQ multiplex PCR assay. The entire isolated RNA was reverse transcribed using the High Capacity cDNA Reverse Transcription Kit, and thus expressed TCRB transcripts were sequenced. Here the immuneACCESS table is served through TCRdb, limited to in-frame sequences with V and J called. Missing clones are a known gap in these copies; in checked studies unresolved V genes cover under half, and the rest lacks a known reason. The sample table shows around 690,000 clones, and roughly an eighth are seen once. The leading ten clones occupy roughly 0.12% of the sample. The sequenced sample consisted of naive CD4+ T cells from blood. The cell subset or site label here, explained by the study, means: true naive CD4+ T cells. These receptors were taken from a man aged 25 to 40 with type 1 diabetes.

CDR3 nucleotides: TGTGCCAGCAGTAGAGCCCATGGCGGGGAGGAAACGCAGTATTTT. Translating gives CASSRAHGGEETQYF. V gene TRBV6-6 combines with J gene TRBJ2-3; D is perhaps TRBD2 (6 bases). V was clipped by 5 bases and J by 9 bases, with 21 bases between them. From germline, CDR1 is MNHNY and CDR2 SVGAGI (reference sequence). The length of the CDR3 is 15 residues.

The chain combines TRBV5-4 with TRBJ1-1; possible D gene TRBD1, 6 bases. The CDR3 contains 15 residues. Trimming took 4 bases from V and 4 from J, leaving 17 bases between them. Germline V CDR1 and CDR2: SGHNT, YYREEE (reference sequence). In nucleotides, the CDR3 is TGTGCCAGCAGCCGCCAGCAGGGGACGGGCACTGAAGCTTTCTTT. This gives the protein CASSRQQGTGTEAFF.

Details on this clone: The junction differs from germline at one of its ends, possibly a read error. CDR3 sequence reads: CASSLAVEDTQYF. CDR3 DNA sequence: TGTGCCAGCAGCCTAGCGGTGGAAGATACGCAGTATTTT. The genes are TRBV7-2 and TRBJ2-3, with 7 nucleotides matching TRBD2. Germline loops: CDR1 SGHTA, CDR2 FQGNSA. The CDR3 extends over 13 amino acids.

J is TRBJ1-1 and V is TRBV9, with D tentatively TRBD1 (6 bases). V lost 8 bases to trimming and J lost 2 bases, with 13 bases between them. The germline gives CDR1 SGDLS, CDR2 YYNGEE. CDR3 length equals 13 residues. The CDR3 DNA is TGTGCCAGATCCAGGACAGCAAACACTGAAGCTTTCTTT. Translated: CARSRTANTEAFF. The full variable domain, in which reference TRBV9 and TRBJ1-1 provide the parts outside the CDR3, is DSGVTQTPKHLITATGQRVTLRCSPRSGDLSVYWYQQSLDQGLQFLIQYYNGEERAKGNILERFSAQQFPDLHSELNLSSLELGDSALYFCARSRTANTEAFFGQGTRLTVV.

J is TRBJ1-5 and V is TRBV15; no reliable D call. This CDR3 is built from 16 residues. V lost 5 bases and J 0 bases, leaving 14 bases between the germline ends. Germline V CDR1 and CDR2: LNHNV, YYDKDF (reference sequence). The CDR3 DNA is TGTGCCACCAGCGGCGAGGGAGGCTATAGCAATCAGCCCCAGCATTTT. It yields the protein CATSGEGGYSNQPQHF.

This clone was seen a handful of times. The rearrangement links TRBV4-3 to TRBJ1-4, with 9 bases matching TRBD1. The germline V gene has CDR1 LGHNA and CDR2 YSLEER. The CDR3 consists of 20 residues. Trimming cost V 7 bases and J 0 bases; bases outside gene matches: 18. The CDR3 loop is CASTPRVNRGLAATNEKLFF. CDR3 DNA sequence: TGCGCCAGCACCCCTCGAGTCAACAGGGGGCTTGCGGCAACTAATGAAAAACTGTTTTTT.

There are a few counts of this clone. The genes are TRBV5-1 and TRBJ1-4, with TRBD1 matching over 7 bases. Germline values: CDR1 SGHRS, CDR2 YFSETQ. Trimming removed 5 bases from V and 8 bases from J; junction bases left unmatched: 6. CDR3 length: 13 residues. DNA for the CDR3: TGCGCCAGCAGGACAGGGTTAAAAGAAAAACTGTTTTTT. Amino acids: CASRTGLKEKLFF. The complete variable domain, with remaining parts taken from reference TRBV5-1 and TRBJ1-4, reads KAGVTQTPRYLIKTRGQQVTLSCSPISGHRSVSWYQQTPGQGLQFLFEYFSETQRNKGNFPGRFSGRQFSNSRSEMNVSTLELGDSALYLCASRTGLKEKLFFGSGTQLSVL.

This clone was observed a handful of times. This sequence joins TRBV6-5 and TRBJ2-5; D not resolved. The germline V gene encodes CDR1 MNHEY and CDR2 SVGAGI. Between the trimmed V and J ends, which lost 7 bases and 5 bases, there was a span of 8 bases. This CDR3 spans 11 amino acids. The CDR3 DNA sequence: TGTGCCAGCATCTTTGGTGAGACCCAGTACTTC. Protein: CASIFGETQYF.

The chain uses TRBV29-1 and TRBJ1-5; D uncertain. The CDR3 contains 13 residues. Per the germline V gene, CDR1 is SQVTM and CDR2 is ANQGSEA. V was shortened by 3 bases and J by 2 bases, with 8 bases between the two germline ends. CDR3 region: CSVDLGGNQPQHF. In nucleotides, the CDR3 is TGCAGCGTTGACCTTGGAGGCAATCAGCCCCAGCATTTT.

This clone was detected a few times. The rearrangement joins TRBV6-5 to TRBJ2-7, with a weak D call TRBD2 (6 bases). Looked up from germline, CDR1 is MNHEY and CDR2 is SVGAGI. The ends were cut back, 2 bases at V and 4 bases at J, with 18 bases in the middle. The CDR3 consists of 16 residues. The CDR3 DNA reads as TGTGCCAGCAGTTACGGGGGACGTGGTAGCGGTTACGAGCAGTACTTC. This encodes CASSYGGRGSGYEQYF.

The chain uses TRBV7-6 and TRBJ2-2; D is possibly TRBD2 (5 bases). CDR3 size: 13 residues. Germline values: CDR1 SGHVS, CDR2 FNYEAQ. Trimming took 5 bases from V and 9 from J, leaving 13 bases between them. CDR3 DNA sequence: TGTGCCAGCAGCCCCAGTCTAGCCCGGGAGCTGTTTTTT. Translation: CASSPSLARELFF. Drawing the rest from reference TRBV7-6 and TRBJ2-2, the complete variable domain is GAGVSQSPRYKVTKRGQDVALRCDPISGHVSLYWYRQALGQGPEFLTYFNYEAQQDKSGLPNDRFSAERPEGSISTLTIQRTEQRDSAMYRCASSPSLARELFFGEGSRLTVL.

V and J are TRBV19 and TRBJ1-6; D unresolved. Looked up from germline, CDR1 is LNHDA and CDR2 is SQIVND (reference sequence). This CDR3 spans 16 amino acids. The V and J ends lost 5 bases and 7 bases respectively, with 18 bases between them. The CDR3: CASSLATLATNSPLHF. In DNA, the CDR3 is TGTGCCAGTAGTTTAGCAACGCTAGCGACGAATTCACCCCTCCACTTT.

This clone showed up just a few times. The same CDR3 is also encoded by other DNA sequences in this sample. The rearrangement joins TRBV11-2 to TRBJ2-1; 7 bases line up with TRBD1. This CDR3 region has 14 residues. CDR1 SGHAT and CDR2 FQNNGV come from the germline V gene. V gave up 5 bases and J gave up 0 bases; unmatched junction bases: 1. The CDR3 spells CASSPGGSYNEQFF. CDR3 coding DNA: TGTGCCAGCAGCCCAGGGGGCTCCTACAATGAGCAGTTCTTC. The entire variable domain, with the rest obtained from reference TRBV11-2 and TRBJ2-1, is as follows: EAGVAQSPRYKIIEKRQSVAFWCNPISGHATLYWYQQILGQGPKLLIQFQNNGVVDDSQLPKDRFSAERLKGVDSTLKIQPAKLEDSAVYLCASSPGGSYNEQFFGPGTRLTVL.

The sample holds a few counts of this clone. The chain links TRBV25-1 to TRBJ2-7; D remains ambiguous. CDR1 MGHDK and CDR2 SYGVNS come from the germline V gene. V shed 0 bases and J shed 3 bases, with 6 bases lying between them. The CDR3 covers 13 residues. The CDR3 DNA sequence: TGTGCCAGCAGTGAATACATTGGCTACGAGCAGTACTTC. It codes for CASSEYIGYEQYF.

V and J are TRBV7-2 and TRBJ2-3; possibly TRBD1 for D (6 bases). Germline V CDR1 and CDR2: SGHTA, FQGNSA. Trimming took off 4 bases at V and 1 base at J, with 12 bases between the two ends. The CDR3 loop spans 15 amino acids. CDR3 amino acids: CASSSSRTGTDTQYF. The CDR3 coding sequence is TGTGCCAGCAGCTCTAGTAGGACAGGCACAGATACGCAGTATTTT.

Note on this clone: Other DNA sequences in this sample translate to the same CDR3. The chain joins TRBV5-1 to TRBJ2-5, with D perhaps TRBD2 (6 bases). Deletions cut 3 bases from V and 5 bases from J, with 11 bases between. CDR1 and CDR2 from the germline V gene are SGHRS and YFSETQ. The CDR3 consists of 13 residues. The CDR3 DNA follows: TGCGCCAGCAGCTCCGGGAGTGCGGAGACCCAGTACTTC. Protein product: CASSSGSAETQYF.

The table lists this clone with a few counts. The chain employs TRBV4-3 and TRBJ1-4; D perhaps matches TRBD1 (5 bases). Trimming pared 0 bases from V and 11 bases from J, leaving 13 bases between. Germline loops: CDR1 LGHNA, CDR2 YSLEER. The CDR3 is 14 residues long. The CDR3 here is CASSQDRGRGKLFF. DNA of the CDR3: TGCGCCAGCAGCCAAGATCGCGGCCGGGGCAAACTGTTTTTT.